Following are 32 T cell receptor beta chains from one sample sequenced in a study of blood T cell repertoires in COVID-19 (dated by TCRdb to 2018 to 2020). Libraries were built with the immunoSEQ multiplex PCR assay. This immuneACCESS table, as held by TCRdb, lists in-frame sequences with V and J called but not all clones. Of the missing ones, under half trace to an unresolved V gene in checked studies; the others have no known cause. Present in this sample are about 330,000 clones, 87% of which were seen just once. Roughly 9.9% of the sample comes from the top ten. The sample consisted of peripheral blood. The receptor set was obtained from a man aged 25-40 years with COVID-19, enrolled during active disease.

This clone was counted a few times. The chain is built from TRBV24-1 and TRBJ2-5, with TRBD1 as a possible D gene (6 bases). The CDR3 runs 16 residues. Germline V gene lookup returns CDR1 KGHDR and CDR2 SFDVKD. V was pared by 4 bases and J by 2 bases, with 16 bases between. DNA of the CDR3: TGTGCCACCAGTGACACGCAGGGGAAGGGTCAAGAGACCCAGTACTTC. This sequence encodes CATSDTQGKGQETQYF.

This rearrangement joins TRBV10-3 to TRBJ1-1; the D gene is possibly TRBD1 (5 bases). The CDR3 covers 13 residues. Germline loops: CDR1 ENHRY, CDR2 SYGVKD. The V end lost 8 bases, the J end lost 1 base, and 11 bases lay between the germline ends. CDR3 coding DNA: TGTGCCATCGAGCGGGGGGAGAACACTGAAGCTTTCTTT. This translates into CAIERGENTEAFF.

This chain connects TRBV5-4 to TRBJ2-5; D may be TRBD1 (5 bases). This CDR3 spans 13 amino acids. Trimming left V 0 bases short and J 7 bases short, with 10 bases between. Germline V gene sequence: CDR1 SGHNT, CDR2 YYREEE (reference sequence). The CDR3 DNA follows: TGTGCCAGCAGCTTGGAGGGGTCGGGGACCCAGTACTTC. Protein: CASSLEGSGTQYF.

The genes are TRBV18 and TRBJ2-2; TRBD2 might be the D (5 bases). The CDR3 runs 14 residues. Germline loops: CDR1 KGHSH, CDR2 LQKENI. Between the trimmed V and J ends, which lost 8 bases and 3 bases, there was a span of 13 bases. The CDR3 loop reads CASTTTLDTGELFF. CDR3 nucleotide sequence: TGTGCCAGCACCACCACACTAGACACCGGGGAGCTGTTTTTT.

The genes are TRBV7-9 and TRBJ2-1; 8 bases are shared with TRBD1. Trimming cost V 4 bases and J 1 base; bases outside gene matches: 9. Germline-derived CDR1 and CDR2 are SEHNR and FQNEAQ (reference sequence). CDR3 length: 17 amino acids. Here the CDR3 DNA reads TGTGCCAGCAGCTCCGGGGCAGGGGGCGGGTCCTACAATGAGCAGTTCTTC. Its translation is CASSSGAGGGSYNEQFF.

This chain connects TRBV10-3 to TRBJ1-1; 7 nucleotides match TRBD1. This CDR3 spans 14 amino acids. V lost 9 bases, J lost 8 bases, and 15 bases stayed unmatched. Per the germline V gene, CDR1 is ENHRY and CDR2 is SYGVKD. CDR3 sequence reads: CAMGADRALKEAFF. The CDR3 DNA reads TGTGCCATGGGCGCCGACAGGGCGTTAAAGGAAGCTTTCTTT.

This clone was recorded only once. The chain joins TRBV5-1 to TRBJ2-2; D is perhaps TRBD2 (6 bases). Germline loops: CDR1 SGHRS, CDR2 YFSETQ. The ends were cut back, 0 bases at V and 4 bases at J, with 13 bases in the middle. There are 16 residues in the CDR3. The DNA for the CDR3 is TGCGCCAGCAGCTTGGATCCGGGGGTGGGCACCGGGGAGCTGTTTTTT. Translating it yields CASSLDPGVGTGELFF.

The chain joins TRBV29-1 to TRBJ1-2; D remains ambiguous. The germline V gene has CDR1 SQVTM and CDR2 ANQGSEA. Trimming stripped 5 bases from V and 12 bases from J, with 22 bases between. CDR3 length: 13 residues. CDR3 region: CSVLRWREEGHTF. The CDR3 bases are TGCAGCGTTCTGAGGTGGAGGGAAGAGGGTCACACCTTC.

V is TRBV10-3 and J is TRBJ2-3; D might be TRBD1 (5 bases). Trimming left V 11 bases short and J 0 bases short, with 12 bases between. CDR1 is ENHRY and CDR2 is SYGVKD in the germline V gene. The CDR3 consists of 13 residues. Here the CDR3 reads CAVLRASTDTQYF. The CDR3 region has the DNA TGTGCCGTCCTCAGGGCTAGCACAGATACGCAGTATTTT.

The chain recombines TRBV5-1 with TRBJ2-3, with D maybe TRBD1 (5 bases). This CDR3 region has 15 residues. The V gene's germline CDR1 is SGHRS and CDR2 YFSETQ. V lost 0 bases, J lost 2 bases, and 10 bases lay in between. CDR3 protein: CASSLGAGPTDTQYF. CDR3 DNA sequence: TGCGCCAGCAGCTTGGGGGCAGGGCCCACAGATACGCAGTATTTT.

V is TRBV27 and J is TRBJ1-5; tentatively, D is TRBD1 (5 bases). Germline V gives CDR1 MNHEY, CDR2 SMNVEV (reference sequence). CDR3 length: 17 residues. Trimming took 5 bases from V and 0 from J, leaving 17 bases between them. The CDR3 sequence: CASSPRGRGDSNQPQHF. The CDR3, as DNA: TGTGCCAGCAGTCCAAGAGGGAGGGGTGATAGCAATCAGCCCCAGCATTTT.

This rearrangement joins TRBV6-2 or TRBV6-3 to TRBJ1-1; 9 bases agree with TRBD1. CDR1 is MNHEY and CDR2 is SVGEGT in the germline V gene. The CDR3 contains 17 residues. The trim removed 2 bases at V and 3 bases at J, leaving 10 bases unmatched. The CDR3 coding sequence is TGTGCCAGCAGTTACGGAACAGGGGGCAGTCAGGACACTGAAGCTTTCTTT. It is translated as CASSYGTGGSQDTEAFF.

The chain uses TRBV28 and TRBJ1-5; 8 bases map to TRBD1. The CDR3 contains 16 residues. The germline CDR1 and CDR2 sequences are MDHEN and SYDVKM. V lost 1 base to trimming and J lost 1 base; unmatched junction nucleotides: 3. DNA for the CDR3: TGTGCCAGCAGTTTATACAGGGGGAACAGCAATCAGCCCCAGCATTTT. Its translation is CASSLYRGNSNQPQHF. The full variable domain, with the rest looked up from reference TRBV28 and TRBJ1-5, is DVKVTQSSRYLVKRTGEKVFLECVQDMDHENMFWYRQDPGLGLRLIYFSYDVKMKEKGDIPEGYSVSREKKERFSLILESASTNQTSMYLCASSLYRGNSNQPQHFGDGTRLSIL.

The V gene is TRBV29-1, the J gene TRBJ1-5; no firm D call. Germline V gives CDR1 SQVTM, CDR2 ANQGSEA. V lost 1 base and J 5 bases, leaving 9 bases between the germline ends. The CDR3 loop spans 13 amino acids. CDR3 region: CSVEVQEDQPQHF. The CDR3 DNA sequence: TGCAGCGTTGAAGTCCAGGAAGATCAGCCCCAGCATTTT.

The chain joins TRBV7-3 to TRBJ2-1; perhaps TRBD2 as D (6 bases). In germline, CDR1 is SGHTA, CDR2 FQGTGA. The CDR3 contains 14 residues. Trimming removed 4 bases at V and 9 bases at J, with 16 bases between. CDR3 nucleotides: TGTGCCAGCAGCTATAAAACTACTAGCCCTGAGCAGTTCTTC. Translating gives CASSYKTTSPEQFF.

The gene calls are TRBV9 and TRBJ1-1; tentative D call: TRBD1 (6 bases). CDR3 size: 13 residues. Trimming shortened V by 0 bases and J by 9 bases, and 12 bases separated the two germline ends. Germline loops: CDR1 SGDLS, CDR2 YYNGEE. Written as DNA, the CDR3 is TGTGCCAGCAGCGTAGGGGACACGACCAAAGCTTTCTTT. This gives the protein CASSVGDTTKAFF. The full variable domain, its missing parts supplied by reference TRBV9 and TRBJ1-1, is DSGVTQTPKHLITATGQRVTLRCSPRSGDLSVYWYQQSLDQGLQFLIQYYNGEERAKGNILERFSAQQFPDLHSELNLSSLELGDSALYFCASSVGDTTKAFFGQGTRLTVV.

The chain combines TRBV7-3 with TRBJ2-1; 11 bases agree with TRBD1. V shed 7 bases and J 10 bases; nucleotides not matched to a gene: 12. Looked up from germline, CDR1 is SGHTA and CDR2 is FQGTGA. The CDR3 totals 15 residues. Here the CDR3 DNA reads TGTGCCAGCACCCCCCTCCCGGGACAGGGGGGAGAGCAGTTCTTC. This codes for CASTPLPGQGGEQFF.

The CDR3, as DNA: TGTGCCAGCAGCTTATCCAGGGGAACCGGGGAGCTGTTTTTT. Translating gives CASSLSRGTGELFF. V usage is TRBV7-6 and J usage is TRBJ2-2; TRBD1 might be the D (6 bases). In germline, CDR1 is SGHVS, CDR2 FNYEAQ. V lost 2 bases and J lost 5, with 9 bases in between. This CDR3 contains 14 residues.

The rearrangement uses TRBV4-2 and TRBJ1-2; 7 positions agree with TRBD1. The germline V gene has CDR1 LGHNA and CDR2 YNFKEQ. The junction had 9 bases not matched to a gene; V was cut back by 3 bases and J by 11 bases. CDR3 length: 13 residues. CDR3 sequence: CASSQTGTARYTF. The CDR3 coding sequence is TGTGCCAGCAGCCAGACCGGGACAGCCCGATACACCTTC.

CDR3 loop: CASSLDPGVALETQYF. The CDR3 coding sequence is TGCGCCAGCAGCTTGGACCCGGGGGTAGCGTTGGAGACCCAGTACTTC. The rearrangement joins TRBV5-1 to TRBJ2-5; D possibly corresponds to TRBD2 (6 bases). The CDR3 is 16 amino acids. Trimming took off 0 bases at V and 5 bases at J, with 17 bases between the two ends. Germline lookup yields CDR1 SGHRS and CDR2 YFSETQ.

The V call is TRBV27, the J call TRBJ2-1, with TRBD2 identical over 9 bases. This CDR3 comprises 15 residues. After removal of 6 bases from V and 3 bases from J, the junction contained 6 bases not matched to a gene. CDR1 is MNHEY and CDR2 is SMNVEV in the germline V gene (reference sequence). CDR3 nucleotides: TGTGCCAGCAGATCACTAGCGGGTCACTACAATGAGCAGTTCTTC. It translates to CASRSLAGHYNEQFF.

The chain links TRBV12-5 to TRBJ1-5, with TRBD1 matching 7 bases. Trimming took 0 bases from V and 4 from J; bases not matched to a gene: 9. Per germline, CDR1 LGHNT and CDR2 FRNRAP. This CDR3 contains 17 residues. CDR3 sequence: CASGLVHPGGRNQPQHF. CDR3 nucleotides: TGTGCTAGTGGTTTGGTACACCCAGGGGGGCGGAATCAGCCCCAGCATTTT.

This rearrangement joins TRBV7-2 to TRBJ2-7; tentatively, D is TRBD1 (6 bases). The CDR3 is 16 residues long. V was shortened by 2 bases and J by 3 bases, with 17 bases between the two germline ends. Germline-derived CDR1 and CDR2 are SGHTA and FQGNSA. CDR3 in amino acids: CASSLRSRTAYYEQYF. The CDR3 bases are TGTGCCAGCAGCTTAAGGTCGAGGACAGCCTACTACGAGCAGTACTTC.

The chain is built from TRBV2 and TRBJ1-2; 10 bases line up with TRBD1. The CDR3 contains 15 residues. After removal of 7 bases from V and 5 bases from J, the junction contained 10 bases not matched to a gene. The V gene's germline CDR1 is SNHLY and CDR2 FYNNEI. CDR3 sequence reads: CASTTQDRGGYGYTF. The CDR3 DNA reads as TGTGCCAGCACCACACAGGACAGGGGGGGGTATGGCTACACCTTC.

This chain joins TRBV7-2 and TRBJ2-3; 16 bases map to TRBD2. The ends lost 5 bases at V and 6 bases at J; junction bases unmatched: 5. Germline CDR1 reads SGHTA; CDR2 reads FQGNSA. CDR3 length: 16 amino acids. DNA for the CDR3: TGTGCCAGCAGCGTGGGACTAGCGGGGGGGAGGGATACGCAGTATTTT. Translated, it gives CASSVGLAGGRDTQYF.

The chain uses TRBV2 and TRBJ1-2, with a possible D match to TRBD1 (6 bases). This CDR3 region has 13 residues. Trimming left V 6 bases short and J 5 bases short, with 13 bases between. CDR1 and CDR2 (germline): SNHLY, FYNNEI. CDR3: CASSAQGPYGYTF. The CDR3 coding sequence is TGTGCCAGCAGCGCGCAGGGGCCATATGGCTACACCTTC.

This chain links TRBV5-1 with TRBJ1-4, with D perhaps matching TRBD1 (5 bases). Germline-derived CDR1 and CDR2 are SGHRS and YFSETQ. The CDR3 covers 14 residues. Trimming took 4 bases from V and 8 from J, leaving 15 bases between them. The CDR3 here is CASSLGREGEKLFF. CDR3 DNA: TGCGCCAGCAGCCTCGGAAGGGAGGGGGAAAAACTGTTTTTT. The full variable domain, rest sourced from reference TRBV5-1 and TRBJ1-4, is KAGVTQTPRYLIKTRGQQVTLSCSPISGHRSVSWYQQTPGQGLQFLFEYFSETQRNKGNFPGRFSGRQFSNSRSEMNVSTLELGDSALYLCASSLGREGEKLFFGSGTQLSVL.

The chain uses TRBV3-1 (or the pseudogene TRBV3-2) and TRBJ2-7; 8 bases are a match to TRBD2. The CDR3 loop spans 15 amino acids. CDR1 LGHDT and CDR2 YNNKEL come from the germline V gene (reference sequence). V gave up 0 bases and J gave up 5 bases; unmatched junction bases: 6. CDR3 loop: CASSQDRTSRDEQYF. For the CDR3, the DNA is TGTGCCAGCAGCCAAGATAGGACTAGCCGCGACGAGCAGTACTTC.

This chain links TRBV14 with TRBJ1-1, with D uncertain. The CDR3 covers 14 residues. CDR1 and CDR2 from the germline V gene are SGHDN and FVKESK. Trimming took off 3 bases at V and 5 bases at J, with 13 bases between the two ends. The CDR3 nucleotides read TGTGCCAGCAGCCACATTCCCTCGGGTACTGAAGCTTTCTTT. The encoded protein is CASSHIPSGTEAFF.

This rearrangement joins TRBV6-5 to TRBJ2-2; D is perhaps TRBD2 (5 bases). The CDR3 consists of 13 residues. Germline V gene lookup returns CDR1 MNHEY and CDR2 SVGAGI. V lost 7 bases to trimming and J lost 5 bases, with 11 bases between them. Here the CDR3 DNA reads TGTGCCAGCACCGCGAGGGCGACCGGGGAGCTGTTTTTT. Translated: CASTARATGELFF.

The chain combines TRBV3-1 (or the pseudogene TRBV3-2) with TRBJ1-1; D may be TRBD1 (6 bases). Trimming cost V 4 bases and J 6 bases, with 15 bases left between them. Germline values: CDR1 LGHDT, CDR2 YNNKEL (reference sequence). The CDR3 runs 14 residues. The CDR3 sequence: CASSPPSRGSEAFF. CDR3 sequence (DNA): TGTGCCAGCAGCCCGCCGAGCAGGGGTTCTGAAGCTTTCTTT.

Here the CDR3 reads CASSGTQGAIETQYF. CDR3 bases: TGTGCCAGCAGCGGAACCCAGGGGGCCATAGAGACCCAGTACTTC. The rearrangement joins TRBV5-4 to TRBJ2-5, with 8 bases lining up with TRBD1. Germline CDR1 and CDR2: SGHNT and YYREEE (reference sequence). CDR3 length equals 15 residues. V lost 4 bases and J lost 4; bases outside the gene matches: 9.